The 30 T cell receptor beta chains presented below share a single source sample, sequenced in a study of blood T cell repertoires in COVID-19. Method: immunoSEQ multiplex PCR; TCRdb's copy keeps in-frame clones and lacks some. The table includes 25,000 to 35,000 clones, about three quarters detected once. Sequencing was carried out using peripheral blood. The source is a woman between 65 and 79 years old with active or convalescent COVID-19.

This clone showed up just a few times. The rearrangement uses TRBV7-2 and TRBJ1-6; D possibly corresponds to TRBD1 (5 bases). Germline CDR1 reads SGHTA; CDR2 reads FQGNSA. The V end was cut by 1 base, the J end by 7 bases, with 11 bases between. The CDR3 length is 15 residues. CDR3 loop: CASSLERGGNSPLHF. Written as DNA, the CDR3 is TGTGCCAGCAGCTTAGAGCGGGGGGGGAATTCACCCCTCCACTTT.

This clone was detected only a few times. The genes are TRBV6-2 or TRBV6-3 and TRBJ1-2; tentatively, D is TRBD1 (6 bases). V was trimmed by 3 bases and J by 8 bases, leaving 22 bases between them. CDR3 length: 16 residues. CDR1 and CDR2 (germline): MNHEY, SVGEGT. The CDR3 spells CASSYTGTQAPRGYTF. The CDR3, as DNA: TGTGCCAGCAGTTATACAGGGACACAAGCCCCTAGGGGCTACACCTTC.

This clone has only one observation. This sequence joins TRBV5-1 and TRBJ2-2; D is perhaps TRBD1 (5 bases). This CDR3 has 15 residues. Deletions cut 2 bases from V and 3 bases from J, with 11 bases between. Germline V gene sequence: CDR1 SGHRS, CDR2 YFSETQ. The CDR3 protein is CASSFQGKDTGELFF. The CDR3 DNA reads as TGCGCCAGCAGCTTCCAGGGCAAGGACACCGGGGAGCTGTTTTTT.

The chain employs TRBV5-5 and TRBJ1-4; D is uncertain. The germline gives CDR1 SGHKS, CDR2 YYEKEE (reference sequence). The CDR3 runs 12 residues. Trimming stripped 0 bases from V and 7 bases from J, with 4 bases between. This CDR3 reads CASSLGGEKLFF. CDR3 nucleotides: TGTGCCAGCAGCTTGGGAGGTGAAAAACTGTTTTTT.

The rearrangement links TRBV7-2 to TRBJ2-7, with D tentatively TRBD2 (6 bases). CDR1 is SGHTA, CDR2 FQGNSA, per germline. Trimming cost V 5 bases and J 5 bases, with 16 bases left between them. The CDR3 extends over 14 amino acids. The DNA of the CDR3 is TGTGCCAGCAGCCCCGGGGTAGGGAGGAACGAGCAGTACTTC. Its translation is CASSPGVGRNEQYF.

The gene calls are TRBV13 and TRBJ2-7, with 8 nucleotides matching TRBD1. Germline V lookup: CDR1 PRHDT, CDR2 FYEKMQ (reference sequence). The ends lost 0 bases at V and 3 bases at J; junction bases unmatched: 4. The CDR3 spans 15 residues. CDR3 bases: TGTGCCAGCAGCTTAGGGGGACAGGCCATCTACGAGCAGTACTTC. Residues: CASSLGGQAIYEQYF.

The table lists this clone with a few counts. The CDR3 spells CASKEGSYHEQYF. Here the CDR3 DNA reads TGCGCCAGCAAGGAGGGCTCCTACCACGAGCAGTACTTC. This chain connects TRBV5-1 to TRBJ2-7; D is possibly TRBD2 (6 bases). With 6 bases removed from V and 5 bases from J, the gap between germline ends came to 15 bases. From germline, CDR1 is SGHRS and CDR2 YFSETQ. The CDR3 sequence is 13 residues long.

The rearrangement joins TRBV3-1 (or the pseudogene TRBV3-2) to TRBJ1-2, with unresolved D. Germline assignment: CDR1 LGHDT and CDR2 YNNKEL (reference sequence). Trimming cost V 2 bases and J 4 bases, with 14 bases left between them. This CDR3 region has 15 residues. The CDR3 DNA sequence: TGTGCCAGCAGCCAAAGGGAGAGCCCTGGCTATGGCTACACCTTC. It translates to CASSQRESPGYGYTF.

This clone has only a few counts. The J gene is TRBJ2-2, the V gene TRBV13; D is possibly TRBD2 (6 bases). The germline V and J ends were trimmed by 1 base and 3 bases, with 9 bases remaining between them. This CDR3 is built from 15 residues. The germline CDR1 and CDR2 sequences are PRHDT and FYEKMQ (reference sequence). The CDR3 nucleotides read TGTGCCAGCAGCTTAGCGGGAGAATACACCGGGGAGCTGTTTTTT. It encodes CASSLAGEYTGELFF.

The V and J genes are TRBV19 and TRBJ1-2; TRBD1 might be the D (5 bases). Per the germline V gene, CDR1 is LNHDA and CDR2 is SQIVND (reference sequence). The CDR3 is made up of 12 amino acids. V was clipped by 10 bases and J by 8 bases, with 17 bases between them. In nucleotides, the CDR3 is TGTGCCACTTACAGGCCCCCCGACGGCTACACCTTC. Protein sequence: CATYRPPDGYTF.

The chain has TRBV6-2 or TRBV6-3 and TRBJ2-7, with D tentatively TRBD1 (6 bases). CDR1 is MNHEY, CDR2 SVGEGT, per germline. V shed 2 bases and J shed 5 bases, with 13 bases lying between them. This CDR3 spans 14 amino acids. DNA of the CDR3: TGTGCCAGCAGTTACCCAGGGACATTCCACGAGCAGTACTTC. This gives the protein CASSYPGTFHEQYF.

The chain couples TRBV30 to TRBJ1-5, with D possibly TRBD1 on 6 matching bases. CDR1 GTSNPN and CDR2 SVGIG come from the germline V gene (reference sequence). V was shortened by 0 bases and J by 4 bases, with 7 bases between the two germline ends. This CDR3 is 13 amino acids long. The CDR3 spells CAWSVRGNQPQHF. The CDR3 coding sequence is TGTGCCTGGAGTGTAAGGGGGAATCAGCCCCAGCATTTT.

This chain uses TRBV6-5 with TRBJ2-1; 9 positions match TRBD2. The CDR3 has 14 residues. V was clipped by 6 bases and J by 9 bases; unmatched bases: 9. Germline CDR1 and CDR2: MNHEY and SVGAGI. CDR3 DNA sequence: TGTGCCAGCAGGCAGGGACTAGCTACCGGTGAGCAGTTCTTC. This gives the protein CASRQGLATGEQFF.

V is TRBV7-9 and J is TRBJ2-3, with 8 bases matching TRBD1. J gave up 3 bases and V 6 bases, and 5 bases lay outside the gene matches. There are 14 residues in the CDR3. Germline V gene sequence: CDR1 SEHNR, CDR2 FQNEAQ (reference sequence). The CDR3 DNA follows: TGTGCCAGCAGAGGACAGGGTAGGACAGATACGCAGTATTTT. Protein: CASRGQGRTDTQYF.

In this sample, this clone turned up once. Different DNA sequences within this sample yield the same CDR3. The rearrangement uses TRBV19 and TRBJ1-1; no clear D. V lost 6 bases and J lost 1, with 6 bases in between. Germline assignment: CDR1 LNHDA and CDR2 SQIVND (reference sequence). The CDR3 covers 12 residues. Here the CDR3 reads CASRGRNTEAFF. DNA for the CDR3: TGTGCCAGTAGGGGGAGGAACACTGAAGCTTTCTTT. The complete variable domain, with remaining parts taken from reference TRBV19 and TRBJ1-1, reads DGGITQSPKYLFRKEGQNVTLSCEQNLNHDAMYWYRQDPGQGLRLIYYSQIVNDFQKGDIAEGYSVSREKKESFPLTVTSAQKNPTAFYLCASRGRNTEAFFGQGTRLTVV.

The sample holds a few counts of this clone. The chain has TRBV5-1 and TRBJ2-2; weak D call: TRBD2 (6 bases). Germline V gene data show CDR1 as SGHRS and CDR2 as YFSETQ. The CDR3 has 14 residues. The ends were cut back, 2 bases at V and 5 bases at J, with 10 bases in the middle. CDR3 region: CASSLLSGTGELFF. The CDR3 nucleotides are TGCGCCAGCAGCTTACTTAGCGGAACCGGGGAGCTGTTTTTT.

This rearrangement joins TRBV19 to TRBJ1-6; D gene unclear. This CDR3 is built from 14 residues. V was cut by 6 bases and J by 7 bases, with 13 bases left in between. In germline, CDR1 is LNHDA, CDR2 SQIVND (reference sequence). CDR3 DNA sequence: TGTGCCAGTAGGGTTGAGGGATTCAATTCACCCCTCCACTTT. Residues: CASRVEGFNSPLHF. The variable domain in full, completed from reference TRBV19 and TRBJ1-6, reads DGGITQSPKYLFRKEGQNVTLSCEQNLNHDAMYWYRQDPGQGLRLIYYSQIVNDFQKGDIAEGYSVSREKKESFPLTVTSAQKNPTAFYLCASRVEGFNSPLHFGNGTRLTVT.

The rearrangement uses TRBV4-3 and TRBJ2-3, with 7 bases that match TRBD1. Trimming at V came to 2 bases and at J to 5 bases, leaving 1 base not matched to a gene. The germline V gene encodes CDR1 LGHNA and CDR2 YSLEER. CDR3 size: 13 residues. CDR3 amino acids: CASSQRQGDTQYF. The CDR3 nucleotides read TGCGCCAGCAGCCAAAGACAGGGAGATACGCAGTATTTT.

CDR3 protein: CASSPNWGGNSPLHF. CDR3 DNA sequence: TGTGCCAGCAGCCCCAATTGGGGAGGCAATTCACCCCTCCACTTT. The V and J genes are TRBV9 and TRBJ1-6; no firm D call. Looked up from germline, CDR1 is SGDLS and CDR2 is YYNGEE. The CDR3 contains 15 residues. V lost 4 bases and J 7 bases, leaving 15 bases between the germline ends.

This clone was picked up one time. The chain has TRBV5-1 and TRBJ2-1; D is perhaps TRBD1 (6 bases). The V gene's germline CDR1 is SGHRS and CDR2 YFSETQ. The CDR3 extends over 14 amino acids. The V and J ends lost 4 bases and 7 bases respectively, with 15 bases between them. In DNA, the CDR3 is TGCGCCAGCAGCATCCCCGGGACATTTAATGAGCAGTTCTTC. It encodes CASSIPGTFNEQFF.

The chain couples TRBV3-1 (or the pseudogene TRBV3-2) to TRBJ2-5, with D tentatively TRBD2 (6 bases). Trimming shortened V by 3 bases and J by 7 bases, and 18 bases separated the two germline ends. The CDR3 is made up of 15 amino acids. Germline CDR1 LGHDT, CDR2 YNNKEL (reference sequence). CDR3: CASSQLSGLAATQYF. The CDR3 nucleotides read TGTGCCAGCAGCCAGCTTAGCGGTCTAGCCGCGACCCAGTACTTC.

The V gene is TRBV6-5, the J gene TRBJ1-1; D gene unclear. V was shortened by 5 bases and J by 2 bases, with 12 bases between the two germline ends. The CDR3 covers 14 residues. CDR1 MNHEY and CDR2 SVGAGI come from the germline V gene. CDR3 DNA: TGTGCCAGCAGTCTTTCTAACTTTAACACTGAAGCTTTCTTT. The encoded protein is CASSLSNFNTEAFF.

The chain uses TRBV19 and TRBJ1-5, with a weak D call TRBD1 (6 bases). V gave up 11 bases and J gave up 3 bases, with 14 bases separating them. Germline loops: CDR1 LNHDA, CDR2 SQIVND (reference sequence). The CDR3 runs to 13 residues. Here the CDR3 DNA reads TGTGCCGCCCGGGGGGCGGTCAATCAGCCCCAGCATTTT. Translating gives CAARGAVNQPQHF. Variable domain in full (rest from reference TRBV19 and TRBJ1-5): DGGITQSPKYLFRKEGQNVTLSCEQNLNHDAMYWYRQDPGQGLRLIYYSQIVNDFQKGDIAEGYSVSREKKESFPLTVTSAQKNPTAFYLCAARGAVNQPQHFGDGTRLSIL.

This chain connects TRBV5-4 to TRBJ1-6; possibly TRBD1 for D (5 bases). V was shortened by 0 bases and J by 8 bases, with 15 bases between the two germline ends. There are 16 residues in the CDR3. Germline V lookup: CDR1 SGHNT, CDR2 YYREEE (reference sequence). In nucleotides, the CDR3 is TGTGCCAGCAGCTTGGGGGGGGTCGGAGAGTATTCACCCCTCCACTTT. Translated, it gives CASSLGGVGEYSPLHF.

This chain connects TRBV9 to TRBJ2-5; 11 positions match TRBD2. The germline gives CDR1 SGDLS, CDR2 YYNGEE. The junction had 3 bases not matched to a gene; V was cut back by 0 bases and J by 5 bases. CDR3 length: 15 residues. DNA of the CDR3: TGTGCCAGCAGCGTAGGTAGCGGGGGGGTTGAGACCCAGTACTTC. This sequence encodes CASSVGSGGVETQYF.

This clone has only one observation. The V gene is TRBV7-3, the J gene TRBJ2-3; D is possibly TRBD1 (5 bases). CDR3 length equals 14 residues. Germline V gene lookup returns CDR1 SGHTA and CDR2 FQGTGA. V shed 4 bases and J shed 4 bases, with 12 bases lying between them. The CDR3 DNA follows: TGTGCCAGCAGCTCACTGGACAATTCAGATACGCAGTATTTT. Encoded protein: CASSSLDNSDTQYF.

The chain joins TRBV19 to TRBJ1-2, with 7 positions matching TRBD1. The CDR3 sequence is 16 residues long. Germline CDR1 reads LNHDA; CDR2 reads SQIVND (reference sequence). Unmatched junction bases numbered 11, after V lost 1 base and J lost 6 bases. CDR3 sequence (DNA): TGTGCCAGTAGTATAGGGTCACAGGGGAAGTTGCATGGCTACACCTTC. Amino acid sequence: CASSIGSQGKLHGYTF. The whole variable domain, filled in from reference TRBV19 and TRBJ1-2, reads DGGITQSPKYLFRKEGQNVTLSCEQNLNHDAMYWYRQDPGQGLRLIYYSQIVNDFQKGDIAEGYSVSREKKESFPLTVTSAQKNPTAFYLCASSIGSQGKLHGYTFGSGTRLTVV.

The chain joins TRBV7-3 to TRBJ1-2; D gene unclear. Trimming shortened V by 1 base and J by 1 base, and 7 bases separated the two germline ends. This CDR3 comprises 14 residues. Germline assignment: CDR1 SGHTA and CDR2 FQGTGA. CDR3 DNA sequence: TGTGCCAGCAGCTTAAGTGCGGATAACTATGGCTACACCTTC. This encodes CASSLSADNYGYTF.

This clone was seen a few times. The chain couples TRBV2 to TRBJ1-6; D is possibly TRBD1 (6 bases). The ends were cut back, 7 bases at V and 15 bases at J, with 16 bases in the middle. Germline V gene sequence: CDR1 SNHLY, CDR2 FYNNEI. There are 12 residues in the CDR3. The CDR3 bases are TGTGCCAGCATCCTGGACAGTCGCAACCTCCACTTT. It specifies CASILDSRNLHF.

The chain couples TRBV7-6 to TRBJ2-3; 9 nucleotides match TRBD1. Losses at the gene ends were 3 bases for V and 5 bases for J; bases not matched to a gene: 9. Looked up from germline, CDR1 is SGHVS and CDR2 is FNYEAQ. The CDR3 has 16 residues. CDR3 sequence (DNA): TGTGCCAGCAGCTTTTCTCCGGGACAGGGAAGAGATACGCAGTATTTT. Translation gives CASSFSPGQGRDTQYF.